This entry describes one T cell receptor (beta chain). This sample stems from a study of circulating and synovial CD4+ cells in juvenile arthritis. Produced via immunoSEQ multiplex PCR; TCRdb's table is partial and in-frame only. Of 30,000 to 35,000 clones detected, less than 97% appear once; the ten largest clones hold approximately 0.17%. CDR1 and CDR2 from the germline V gene are SGHRS and YFSETQ. V lost 1 base, J lost 1 base, and 4 bases stayed unmatched. This CDR3 comprises 15 residues. The receptor was isolated from a human donor with juvenile idiopathic arthritis. The material sequenced was CD4+ T cells from blood. The rearrangement joins TRBV5-1 to TRBJ2-5; 7 positions match TRBD2. CDR3 sequence: CASSLSGRGQETQYF. CDR3 DNA sequence: TGCGCCAGCAGCTTGTCGGGGAGGGGCCAAGAGACCCAGTACTTC.